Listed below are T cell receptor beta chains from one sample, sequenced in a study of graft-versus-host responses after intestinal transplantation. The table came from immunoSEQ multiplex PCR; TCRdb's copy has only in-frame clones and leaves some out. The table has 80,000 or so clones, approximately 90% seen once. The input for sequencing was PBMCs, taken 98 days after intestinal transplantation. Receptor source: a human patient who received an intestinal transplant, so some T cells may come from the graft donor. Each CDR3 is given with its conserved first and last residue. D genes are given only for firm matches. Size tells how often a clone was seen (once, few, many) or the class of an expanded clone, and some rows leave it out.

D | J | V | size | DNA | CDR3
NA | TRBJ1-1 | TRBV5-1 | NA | TGCGCCAGCAGCGGCACGGGCTTGACTGAAGCTTTCTTT | CASSGTGLTEAFF
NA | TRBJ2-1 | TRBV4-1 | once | TGCGCCAGCAGTAAACCTAGGGACAATGAGCAGTTCTTC | CASSKPRDNEQFF
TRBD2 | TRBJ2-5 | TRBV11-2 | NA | TGTGCCAGCAGCTTAGATATAGCGGGAGAGACCCAGTACTTC | CASSLDIAGETQYF
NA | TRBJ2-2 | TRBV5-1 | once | TGCGCCAGCAGTTACACAACAGTGAACACCGGGGAGCTGTTTTTT | CASSYTTVNTGELFF
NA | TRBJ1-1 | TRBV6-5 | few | TGTGCCAGCAGTTACCTTACAGGGACGGACACTGAAGCTTTCTTT | CASSYLTGTDTEAFF
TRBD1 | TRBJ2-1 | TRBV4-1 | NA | TGCGCCAGCAGCCTCCCTGGGGACAGGTTCAATGAGCAGTTCTTC | CASSLPGDRFNEQFF
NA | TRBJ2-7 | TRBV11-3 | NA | TGTGCCAGCAGCCCCCCAGGAAAACCCTACGAGCAGTACTTC | CASSPPGKPYEQYF
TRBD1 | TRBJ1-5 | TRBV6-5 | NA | TGTGCCACCCCGCCCGACAGGGTTGGTCAGCCCCAGCATTTT | CATPPDRVGQPQHF
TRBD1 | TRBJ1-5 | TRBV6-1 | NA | TGTGCCAGCAGTGCTTACAGGGGATGGGGCAATCAGCCCCAGCATTTT | CASSAYRGWGNQPQHF
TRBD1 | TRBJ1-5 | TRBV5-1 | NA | TGCGCCAGCAGCAGAGCAGGGGGCCTCAATCAGCCCCAGCATTTT | CASSRAGGLNQPQHF
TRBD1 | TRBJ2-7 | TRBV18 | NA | TGTGCCAGCCGAGGGACAGGGGTCAACGAGCAGTACTTC | CASRGTGVNEQYF
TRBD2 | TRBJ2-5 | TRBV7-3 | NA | TGTGCCAGCAGCTCCCGGACTAGCGGGGGGCCTGAGACCCAGTACTTC | CASSSRTSGGPETQYF
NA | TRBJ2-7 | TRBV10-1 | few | TGCGCCAGCAGCGATAGGTTGGGGGTGACACCGTACGAGCAGTACTTC | CASSDRLGVTPYEQYF
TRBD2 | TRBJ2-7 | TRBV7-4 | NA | TGTGCCAGCAGCTCAACTAGCGGGAGCTCCTACGAGCAGTACTTC | CASSSTSGSSYEQYF
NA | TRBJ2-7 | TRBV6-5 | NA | TGTGCCAGCAGTTACAGGGGGTCTTACGAGCAGTACTTC | CASSYRGSYEQYF
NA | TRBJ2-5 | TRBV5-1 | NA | TGCGCCAGCAGCGCTCCGCGGGCAAAGGAAGAGACCCAGTACTTC | CASSAPRAKEETQYF
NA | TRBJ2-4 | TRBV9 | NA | TGTGCCAGCAGCGTAAGGGGGGACAAAAACATTCAGTACTTC | CASSVRGDKNIQYF
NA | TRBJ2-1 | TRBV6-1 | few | TGTGCCAGCAGTGAACCTCTCAGGGTCCATGAGCAGTTCTTC | CASSEPLRVHEQFF
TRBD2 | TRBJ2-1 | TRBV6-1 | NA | TGTGCCAGCAGTGAAGCGGGAGGGAGCTACAATGAGCAGTTCTTC | CASSEAGGSYNEQFF
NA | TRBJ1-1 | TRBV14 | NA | TGTGCCAGCAGCCGTGGGCTGCGAGACGAAGCTTTCTTT | CASSRGLRDEAFF
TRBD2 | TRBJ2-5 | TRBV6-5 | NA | TGTGCCAGCAGTTACGGAGCGGGGGGTTACCAAGAGACCCAGTACTTC | CASSYGAGGYQETQYF
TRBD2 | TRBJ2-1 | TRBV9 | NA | TGTGCCAGCAGCGTAGCTGGGGGACTAGCGTACAATGAGCAGTTCTTC | CASSVAGGLAYNEQFF
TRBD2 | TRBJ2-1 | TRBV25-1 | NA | TGTGCCAGCAGTGTAACTAGCGGCTCCTACAATGAGCAGTTCTTC | CASSVTSGSYNEQFF
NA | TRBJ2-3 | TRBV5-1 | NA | TGCGCCAGCAGCTTGGCCCTATTCAGAGATACGCAGTATTTT | CASSLALFRDTQYF
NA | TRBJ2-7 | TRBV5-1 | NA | TGCGCCAGCAGCTCCCGGGTTTCCTACGAGCAGTACTTC | CASSSRVSYEQYF
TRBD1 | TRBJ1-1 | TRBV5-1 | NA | TGCGCCAGCAGCTTGGGAGGGGGCAGGATGGGGACTGAAGCTTTCTTT | CASSLGGGRMGTEAFF
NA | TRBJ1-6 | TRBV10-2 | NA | TGCGCCAGCAGTGACTACAGGGCGGAGAATTCACCCCTCCACTTT | CASSDYRAENSPLHF
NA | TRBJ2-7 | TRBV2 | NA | TGTGCCAGCAGTACATACGAGCAGTACTTC | CASSTYEQYF
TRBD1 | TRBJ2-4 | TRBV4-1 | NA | TGCGCCAGCAGCCAGGACCACAGGGGGCGATGGAACATTCAGTACTTC | CASSQDHRGRWNIQYF